The 7 T cell receptor beta chains presented below share a single source sample, sequenced in a study of blood T cell repertoires in COVID-19. The method was immunoSEQ multiplex PCR; TCRdb's version includes in-frame clones alone and lacks a portion of them. The data show 250,000 to 400,000 clones, 85% to 90% seen once. Material: peripheral blood. Receptors were obtained from a woman younger than 45 with COVID-19, enrolled during active disease.

Details on this clone: The same CDR3 arises from other DNA sequences in this sample as well. The chain carries TRBV5-1 and TRBJ2-7; TRBD1 aligns across 7 bases. Germline V gene data show CDR1 as SGHRS and CDR2 as YFSETQ. This CDR3 is 13 amino acids long. Losses at the gene ends were 1 base for V and 3 bases for J; bases not matched to a gene: 1. The CDR3 coding sequence is TGCGCCAGCAGCTTGACAGGGGACTACGAGCAGTACTTC. This encodes CASSLTGDYEQYF.

In nucleotides, the CDR3 is TGTGCCAGCAGCCGACAGGGGGAAGCTTTCTTT. Protein product: CASSRQGEAFF. The rearrangement joins TRBV25-1 to TRBJ1-1; 8 bases fit TRBD1. With V trimmed by 6 bases and J by 8 bases, 2 bases remained unmatched. The CDR3 spans 11 residues. Germline-derived CDR1 and CDR2 are MGHDK and SYGVNS.

The rearrangement links TRBV19 to TRBJ2-1, with 10 nucleotides matching TRBD2. The CDR3 extends over 15 amino acids. With V trimmed by 4 bases and J by 4 bases, 4 bases remained unmatched. In germline, CDR1 is LNHDA, CDR2 SQIVND (reference sequence). The CDR3 region is CASSRGSGGYNEQFF. In DNA, the CDR3 is TGTGCCAGTAGTAGGGGTAGCGGGGGGTACAATGAGCAGTTCTTC.

The CDR3 DNA sequence: TGTGCCAGCAGCTTACGGACTAGCGGGATAGGGGAGCTGTTTTTT. Protein product: CASSLRTSGIGELFF. J is TRBJ2-2 and V is TRBV7-2, with TRBD2 matching over 12 bases. This CDR3 is 15 amino acids long. CDR1 and CDR2 (germline): SGHTA, FQGNSA. V trimming: 2 bases; J trimming: 8 bases; junction bases outside the gene matches: 3.

The chain is built from TRBV5-4 and TRBJ1-6, with D perhaps TRBD1 (6 bases). CDR3 length: 14 amino acids. Germline V gene sequence: CDR1 SGHNT, CDR2 YYREEE (reference sequence). Between the trimmed V and J ends, which lost 2 bases and 10 bases, there was a span of 13 bases. For the CDR3, the DNA is TGTGCCAGCAGCTTAGACAGGAGTCTCTCACCCCTCCACTTT. Its translation is CASSLDRSLSPLHF.

V and J are TRBV7-6 and TRBJ2-3, with D maybe TRBD2 (6 bases). The CDR3 contains 14 residues. CDR1 is SGHVS and CDR2 is FNYEAQ in the germline V gene. Trimming pared 5 bases from V and 2 bases from J, leaving 11 bases between. The CDR3 loop reads CASSLGTYTDTQYF. The CDR3 DNA follows: TGTGCCAGCAGCCTCGGGACTTACACAGATACGCAGTATTTT.

The chain uses TRBV7-3 and TRBJ2-1, with TRBD1 as a possible D gene (5 bases). CDR1 is SGHTA, CDR2 FQGTGA, per germline. Trimming removed 1 base from V and 3 bases from J, with 10 bases in between. The CDR3 length is 15 residues. CDR3 nucleotides: TGTGCCAGCAGCTTAAGGCGAGACAGCTACAATGAGCAGTTCTTC. Protein sequence: CASSLRRDSYNEQFF.